This T cell receptor beta chain derives from a study of CD4 T cells in relation to SARS-CoV-2 and coronaviruses. Assay used: immunoSEQ multiplex PCR; TCRdb lists only in-frame clones, some missing. The sample lists roughly 20,000 clones; roughly 77% were seen once. To note about this clone: What it recognizes is unknown.

Germline lookup yields CDR1 SGHTA and CDR2 FQGNSA. The CDR3 spans 15 residues. The germline V and J ends were trimmed by 0 bases and 0 bases, with 6 bases remaining between them. CD4+ T cells from unexposed donors were obtained before the COVID-19 pandemic (2011-2018). The cells were cultured for under 13 days before CD4+ T cells were isolated. The chain recombines TRBV7-2 with TRBJ1-5; D is uncertain. The sequenced material came from CD4+ T cells from PBMCs, cultured in vitro. The TCR was taken from a human donor in good health. CDR3 residues: CASSLAGISNQPQHF. CDR3 sequence (DNA): TGTGCCAGCAGCTTAGCCGGAATTAGCAATCAGCCCCAGCATTTT.